A single sample gave rise to the 26 T cell receptor beta chains below, sequenced in a study of OX40 agonist ivuxolimab in advanced cancers. Some clones are missing from TCRdb's copy, which holds only in-frame ones; the method was immunoSEQ multiplex PCR. Found here are 65,000 to 80,000 clones, 90% to 95% of them singletons; the top ten hold approximately 0.69%. Sequenced material: CD4+ or CD8+ T cells sorted from blood, taken in a trial of the OX40 agonist ivuxolimab. Source of these receptors: an adult with an advanced solid tumor such as melanoma, head and neck, liver or kidney cancer.

This chain connects TRBV28 to TRBJ1-2; weak D call: TRBD1 (6 bases). This CDR3 comprises 13 residues. Trimming took off 2 bases at V and 7 bases at J, with 11 bases between the two ends. The germline V gene encodes CDR1 MDHEN and CDR2 SYDVKM. The CDR3 DNA reads as TGTGCCAGCAGTTTAGAAGGGGGTCCTGGCTACACCTTC. It translates to CASSLEGGPGYTF.

The chain joins TRBV5-1 to TRBJ2-3; 9 positions agree with TRBD1. This CDR3 region has 14 residues. V lost 4 bases, J lost 6 bases, and 6 bases stayed unmatched. Germline loops: CDR1 SGHRS, CDR2 YFSETQ. The CDR3 loop is CASSLQGAFDTQYF. In DNA form, the CDR3 reads TGCGCCAGCAGCCTACAGGGGGCTTTCGATACGCAGTATTTT.

This chain connects TRBV28 to TRBJ2-7, with D hard to call. The V gene's germline CDR1 is MDHEN and CDR2 SYDVKM. There are 13 residues in the CDR3. V lost 3 bases and J lost 5, with 11 bases in between. This CDR3 is CASSLVQSNEQYF. In nucleotides, the CDR3 is TGTGCCAGCAGTTTGGTCCAATCTAACGAGCAGTACTTC.

On this clone: Other DNA sequences in the same sample also yield this CDR3. V and J are TRBV11-2 and TRBJ2-7; D possibly corresponds to TRBD2 (6 bases). Trimming took off 6 bases at V and 0 bases at J, with 15 bases between the two ends. Germline V gives CDR1 SGHAT, CDR2 FQNNGV. The CDR3 length is 15 residues. The CDR3 protein is CASSPLALSSYEQYF. CDR3 in DNA: TGTGCCAGCAGTCCTCTAGCGTTGAGCTCCTACGAGCAGTACTTC.

The chain couples TRBV2 to TRBJ1-5, with D hard to call. This CDR3 has 13 amino acids. The V end was cut by 6 bases, the J end by 0 bases, with 6 bases between. Germline values: CDR1 SNHLY, CDR2 FYNNEI. The CDR3 DNA sequence: TGTGCCAGCAGGCGGGATAGCAATCAGCCCCAGCATTTT. This translates into CASRRDSNQPQHF.

The chain has TRBV6-5 and TRBJ1-6; no firm D call. V was pared by 4 bases and J by 10 bases, with 11 bases between. CDR3 length: 13 amino acids. From germline, CDR1 is MNHEY and CDR2 SVGAGI. The CDR3 protein is CASSSQWQSPLHF. The DNA of the CDR3 is TGTGCCAGCAGTTCCCAATGGCAATCACCCCTCCACTTT.

The chain couples TRBV6-5 to TRBJ2-1, with 14 bases that match TRBD2. The CDR3 contains 14 residues. Losses at the gene ends were 6 bases for V and 10 bases for J; bases not matched to a gene: 5. Germline V gene data show CDR1 as MNHEY and CDR2 as SVGAGI. The CDR3 coding sequence is TGTGCCAGCAGGACTAGCGGGAGGGCCGGGGAGCAGTTCTTC. Translating gives CASRTSGRAGEQFF.

This chain links TRBV2 with TRBJ2-3; possibly TRBD1 for D (6 bases). V was pared by 5 bases and J by 2 bases, with 8 bases between. The germline CDR1 and CDR2 sequences are SNHLY and FYNNEI. The length of the CDR3 is 13 residues. The CDR3 region is CASSRDNTDTQYF. The CDR3 DNA sequence: TGTGCCAGCAGTAGGGACAACACAGATACGCAGTATTTT. The variable domain in full, with the rest retrieved from reference TRBV2 and TRBJ2-3, is EPEVTQTPSHQVTQMGQEVILRCVPISNHLYFYWYRQILGQKVEFLVSFYNNEISEKSEIFDDQFSVERPDGSNFTLKIRSTKLEDSAMYFCASSRDNTDTQYFGPGTRLTVL.

This chain joins TRBV5-4 and TRBJ2-7; weak D call: TRBD2 (5 bases). The length of the CDR3 is 14 residues. The germline V gene encodes CDR1 SGHNT and CDR2 YYREEE (reference sequence). Trimming cost V 5 bases and J 1 base, with 13 bases left between them. The CDR3 DNA reads TGTGCCAGCAGATCCCAGGACTCTTCCTACGAGCAGTACTTC. As protein: CASRSQDSSYEQYF.

CDR3 residues: CASRSGQNYEQYF. The DNA for the CDR3 is TGCGCCAGCCGGTCAGGACAGAACTACGAGCAGTACTTC. The chain is built from TRBV10-2 and TRBJ2-7; possibly TRBD1 for D (6 bases). The germline CDR1 and CDR2 sequences are WSHSY and SAAADI. CDR3 length: 13 residues. The ends were cut back, 8 bases at V and 3 bases at J, with 14 bases in the middle.

V is TRBV7-9 and J is TRBJ1-2; D ambiguous. Germline V lookup: CDR1 SEHNR, CDR2 FQNEAQ (reference sequence). The CDR3 loop spans 13 amino acids. V lost 1 base to trimming and J lost 8 bases, with 11 bases between them. CDR3 sequence reads: CASSLGASGGYTF. The CDR3, as DNA: TGTGCCAGCAGCTTAGGGGCCTCCGGCGGCTACACCTTC.

The chain joins TRBV6-1 to TRBJ1-1; possible D gene TRBD1, 5 bases. Germline CDR1 MNHNS, CDR2 SASEGT. V gave up 8 bases and J gave up 0 bases, with 13 bases separating them. This CDR3 region has 14 residues. The CDR3 loop is CASPKTALNTEAFF. Here the CDR3 DNA reads TGTGCCAGCCCAAAGACAGCCTTGAACACTGAAGCTTTCTTT.

This rearrangement joins TRBV7-2 to TRBJ1-4; 7 bases match TRBD1. V lost 1 base to trimming and J lost 8 bases; unmatched junction nucleotides: 4. There are 14 residues in the CDR3. Germline loops: CDR1 SGHTA, CDR2 FQGNSA. The CDR3 nucleotides read TGTGCCAGCAGCTTAGGGGACAGACGGGAAAAACTGTTTTTT. Translating gives CASSLGDRREKLFF. Full variable domain (rest looked up from reference TRBV7-2 and TRBJ1-4): GAGVSQSPSNKVTEKGKDVELRCDPISGHTALYWYRQSLGQGLEFLIYFQGNSAPDKSGLPSDRFSAERTGGSVSTLTIQRTQQEDSAVYLCASSLGDRREKLFFGSGTQLSVL.

The V gene is TRBV27, the J gene TRBJ2-1; perhaps TRBD2 as D (5 bases). The CDR3 runs 14 residues. Trimming took off 9 bases at V and 4 bases at J, with 16 bases between the two ends. The germline V gene has CDR1 MNHEY and CDR2 SMNVEV (reference sequence). CDR3 nucleotide sequence: TGTGCCAGTAGGGTGGGAGTTTCGTACAATGAGCAGTTCTTC. Protein product: CASRVGVSYNEQFF.

This clone has just one count. This sequence joins TRBV7-2 and TRBJ1-3, with a possible D match to TRBD1 (6 bases). This CDR3 has 14 amino acids. Germline CDR1 and CDR2: SGHTA and FQGNSA. Trimming cost V 5 bases and J 7 bases, with 15 bases left between them. CDR3 in DNA: TGTGCCAGCAGCACTCTGGGACAAGGGAACACCATATATTTT. It yields the protein CASSTLGQGNTIYF.

This clone came up once. The rearrangement uses TRBV2 and TRBJ2-7, with a possible D match to TRBD2 (5 bases). V shed 8 bases and J shed 1 base, with 15 bases lying between them. CDR1 and CDR2 from the germline V gene are SNHLY and FYNNEI. CDR3 length equals 14 residues. The CDR3 loop is CASLPQRVSYEQYF. The CDR3 coding sequence is TGTGCCAGCCTCCCACAGAGGGTTTCCTACGAGCAGTACTTC.

This chain connects TRBV25-1 to TRBJ2-5, with 7 bases matching TRBD2. This CDR3 region has 15 residues. V trimming: 2 bases; J trimming: 2 bases; junction bases outside the gene matches: 5. Per the germline V gene, CDR1 is MGHDK and CDR2 is SYGVNS. The CDR3 nucleotides read TGTGCCAGCAGTGAAGGGCTCGGGAGGCAAGAGACCCAGTACTTC. Translation: CASSEGLGRQETQYF.

The rearrangement joins TRBV7-9 to TRBJ1-1; maybe TRBD1 (5 bases). The CDR3 loop spans 14 amino acids. V lost 4 bases and J lost 5, with 14 bases in between. CDR1 is SEHNR, CDR2 FQNEAQ, per germline (reference sequence). Here the CDR3 DNA reads TGTGCCAGCAGCTATGGGACGGGGGGTACTGAAGCTTTCTTT. The encoded protein is CASSYGTGGTEAFF.

J is TRBJ2-1 and V is TRBV4-3; 11 bases match TRBD2. The junction had 10 bases not matched to a gene; V was cut back by 1 base and J by 5 bases. CDR1 LGHNA and CDR2 YSLEER come from the germline V gene. The CDR3 runs 18 residues. The CDR3 DNA reads TGCGCCAGCAGCCAAGTTGTGGCCGGGACTAGCGGTAACAATGAGCAGTTCTTC. Protein sequence: CASSQVVAGTSGNNEQFF.

This clone has a single count. The chain recombines TRBV29-1 with TRBJ2-7; TRBD2 aligns across 10 bases. The CDR3 loop spans 17 amino acids. Trimming at V came to 6 bases and at J to 4 bases, leaving 18 bases not matched to a gene. Germline CDR1 reads SQVTM; CDR2 reads ANQGSEA. The CDR3 spells CSVGSGGLAGVLYEQYF. The CDR3 DNA reads TGCAGCGTCGGTTCGGGCGGGCTAGCGGGAGTTTTGTACGAGCAGTACTTC.

The V and J genes are TRBV9 and TRBJ1-1; no clear D. This CDR3 contains 13 residues. V lost 4 bases and J 1 base, leaving 8 bases between the germline ends. Germline V gives CDR1 SGDLS, CDR2 YYNGEE. DNA for the CDR3: TGTGCCAGCAGCATAACCCCGAACACTGAAGCTTTCTTT. Translating it yields CASSITPNTEAFF.

The chain couples TRBV6-5 to TRBJ1-1; D is uncertain. Germline V gene data show CDR1 as MNHEY and CDR2 as SVGAGI. The CDR3 spans 14 residues. The V end lost 2 bases, the J end lost 0 bases, and 7 bases lay between the germline ends. CDR3 sequence (DNA): TGTGCCAGCAGTTACGGATTCATGAACACTGAAGCTTTCTTT. Its translation is CASSYGFMNTEAFF.

This chain links TRBV28 with TRBJ2-5; D possibly matches TRBD1 or TRBD2 (6 bases each). Germline V gives CDR1 MDHEN, CDR2 SYDVKM. The CDR3 sequence is 14 residues long. Trimming pared 3 bases from V and 5 bases from J, leaving 13 bases between. CDR3 coding DNA: TGTGCCAGCAGTTTTTTTAGGGGGGCGGAGACCCAGTACTTC. This translates into CASSFFRGAETQYF.

This chain links TRBV18 with TRBJ1-5; D ambiguous. Germline loops: CDR1 KGHSH, CDR2 LQKENI. The CDR3 consists of 13 residues. The germline V and J ends were trimmed by 5 bases and 3 bases, with 8 bases remaining between them. The CDR3, as DNA: TGTGCCAGCTCATTGACGGACAATCAGCCCCAGCATTTT. Encoded protein: CASSLTDNQPQHF. Based on the CDR3 plus reference TRBV18 and TRBJ1-5, the full variable domain is NAGVMQNPRHLVRRRGQEARLRCSPMKGHSHVYWYRQLPEEGLKFMVYLQKENIIDESGMPKERFSAEFPKEGPSILRIQQVVRGDSAAYFCASSLTDNQPQHFGDGTRLSIL.

The chain couples TRBV7-2 to TRBJ2-7; 9 bases agree with TRBD1. The CDR3 totals 13 residues. The V and J ends lost 8 bases and 5 bases, in that order; junction bases with no gene match: 7. Germline CDR1 and CDR2: SGHTA and FQGNSA. In nucleotides, the CDR3 is TGTGCCAGCGGCCGGGACAGGGTTAACGAGCAGTACTTC. Protein sequence: CASGRDRVNEQYF. Full variable domain (remainder filled in from reference TRBV7-2 and TRBJ2-7): GAGVSQSPSNKVTEKGKDVELRCDPISGHTALYWYRQSLGQGLEFLIYFQGNSAPDKSGLPSDRFSAERTGGSVSTLTIQRTQQEDSAVYLCASGRDRVNEQYFGPGTRLTVT.

The genes are TRBV7-9 and TRBJ1-2; 9 bases match TRBD1. CDR1 is SEHNR, CDR2 FQNEAQ, per germline (reference sequence). This CDR3 is built from 14 residues. V lost 5 bases to trimming and J lost 3 bases; unmatched junction nucleotides: 4. The CDR3 loop reads CASSERTGDYGYTF. The CDR3 DNA sequence: TGTGCCAGCAGCGAACGGACAGGGGACTATGGCTACACCTTC.